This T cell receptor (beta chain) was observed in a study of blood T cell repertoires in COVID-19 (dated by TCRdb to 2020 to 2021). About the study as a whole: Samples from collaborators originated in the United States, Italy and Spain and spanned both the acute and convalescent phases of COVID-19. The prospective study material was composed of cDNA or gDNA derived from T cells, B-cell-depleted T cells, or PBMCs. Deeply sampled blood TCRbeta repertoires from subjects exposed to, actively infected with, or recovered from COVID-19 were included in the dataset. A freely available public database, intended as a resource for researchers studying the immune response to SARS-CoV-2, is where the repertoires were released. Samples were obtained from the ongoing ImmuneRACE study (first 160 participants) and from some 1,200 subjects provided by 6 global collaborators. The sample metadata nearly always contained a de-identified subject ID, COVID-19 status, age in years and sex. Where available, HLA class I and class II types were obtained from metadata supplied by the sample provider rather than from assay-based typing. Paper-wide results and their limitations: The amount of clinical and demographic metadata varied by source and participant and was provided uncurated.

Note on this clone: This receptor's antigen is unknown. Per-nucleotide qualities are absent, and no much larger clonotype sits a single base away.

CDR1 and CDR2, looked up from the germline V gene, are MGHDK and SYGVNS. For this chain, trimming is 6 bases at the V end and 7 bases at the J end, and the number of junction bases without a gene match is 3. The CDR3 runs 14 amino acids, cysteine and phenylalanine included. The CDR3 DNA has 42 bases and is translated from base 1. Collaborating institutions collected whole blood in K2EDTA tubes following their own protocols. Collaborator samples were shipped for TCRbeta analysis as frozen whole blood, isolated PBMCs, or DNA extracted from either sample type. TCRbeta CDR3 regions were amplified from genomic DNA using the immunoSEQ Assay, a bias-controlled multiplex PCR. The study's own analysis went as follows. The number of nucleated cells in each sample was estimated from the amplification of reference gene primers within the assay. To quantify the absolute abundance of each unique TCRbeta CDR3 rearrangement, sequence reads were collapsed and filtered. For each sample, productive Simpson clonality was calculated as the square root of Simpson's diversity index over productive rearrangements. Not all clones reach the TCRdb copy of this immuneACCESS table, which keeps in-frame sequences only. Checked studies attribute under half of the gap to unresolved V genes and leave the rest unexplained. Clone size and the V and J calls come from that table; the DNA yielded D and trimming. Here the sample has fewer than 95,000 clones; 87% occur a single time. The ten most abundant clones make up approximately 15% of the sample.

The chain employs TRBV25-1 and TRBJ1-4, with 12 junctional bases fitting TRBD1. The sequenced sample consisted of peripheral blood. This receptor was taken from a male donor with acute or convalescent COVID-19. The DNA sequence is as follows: TGTGCCAGCAGGGGGACAGGGGGCCGTGAAAAACTGTTTTTT. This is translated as CASRGTGGREKLFF.